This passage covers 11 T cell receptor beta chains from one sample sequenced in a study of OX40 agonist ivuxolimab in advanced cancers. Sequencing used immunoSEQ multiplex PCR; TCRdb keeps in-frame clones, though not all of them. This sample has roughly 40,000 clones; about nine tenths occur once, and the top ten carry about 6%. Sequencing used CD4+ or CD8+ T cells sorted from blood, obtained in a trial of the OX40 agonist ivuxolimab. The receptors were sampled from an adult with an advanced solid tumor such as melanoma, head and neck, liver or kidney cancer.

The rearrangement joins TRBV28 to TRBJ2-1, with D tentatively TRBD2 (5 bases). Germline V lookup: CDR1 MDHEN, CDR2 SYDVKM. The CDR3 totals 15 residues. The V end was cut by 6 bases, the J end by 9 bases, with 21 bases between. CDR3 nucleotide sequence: TGTGCCAGCAGCCGGCTAGCACGGAAAGGTGGTGAGCAGTTCTTC. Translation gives CASSRLARKGGEQFF.

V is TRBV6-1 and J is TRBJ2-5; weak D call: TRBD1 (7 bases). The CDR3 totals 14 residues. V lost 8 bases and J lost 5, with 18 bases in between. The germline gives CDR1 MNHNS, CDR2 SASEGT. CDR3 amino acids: CASAGTAGWETQYF. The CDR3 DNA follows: TGTGCCAGCGCGGGGACAGCCGGCTGGGAGACCCAGTACTTC.

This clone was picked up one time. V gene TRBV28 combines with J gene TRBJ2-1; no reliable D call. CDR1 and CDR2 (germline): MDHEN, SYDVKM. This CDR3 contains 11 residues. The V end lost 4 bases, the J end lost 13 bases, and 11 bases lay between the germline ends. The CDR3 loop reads CASSSLGSQFF. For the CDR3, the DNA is TGTGCCAGCAGTTCATTGGGCAGTCAGTTCTTC.

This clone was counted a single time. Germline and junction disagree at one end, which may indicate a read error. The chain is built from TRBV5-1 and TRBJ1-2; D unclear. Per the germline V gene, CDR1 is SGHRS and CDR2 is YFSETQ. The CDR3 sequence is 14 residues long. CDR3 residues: CASSTGHANYGHTF. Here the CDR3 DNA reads TGCGCCAGCAGCACCGGCCACGCTAACTATGGCCACACCTTC.

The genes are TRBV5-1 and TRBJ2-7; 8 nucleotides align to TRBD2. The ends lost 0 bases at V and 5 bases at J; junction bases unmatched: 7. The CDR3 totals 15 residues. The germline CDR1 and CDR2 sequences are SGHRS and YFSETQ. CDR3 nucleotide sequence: TGCGCCAGCAGCTTGGCCTGGGGCGGGAGGAACGAGCAGTACTTC. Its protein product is CASSLAWGGRNEQYF.

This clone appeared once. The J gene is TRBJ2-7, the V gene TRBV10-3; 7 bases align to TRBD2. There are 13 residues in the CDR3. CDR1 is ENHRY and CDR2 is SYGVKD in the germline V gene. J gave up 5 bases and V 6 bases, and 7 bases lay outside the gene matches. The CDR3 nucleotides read TGTGCCATCAGCGCGGGGAGGGTCGACGAGCAGTACTTC. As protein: CAISAGRVDEQYF.

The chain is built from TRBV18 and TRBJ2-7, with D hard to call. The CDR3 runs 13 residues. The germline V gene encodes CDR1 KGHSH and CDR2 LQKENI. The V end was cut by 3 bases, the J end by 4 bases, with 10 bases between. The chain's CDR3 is CASSPPNAYEQYF. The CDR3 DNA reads TGTGCCAGCTCACCCCCGAATGCTTACGAGCAGTACTTC. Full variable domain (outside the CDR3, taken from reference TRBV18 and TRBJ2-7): NAGVMQNPRHLVRRRGQEARLRCSPMKGHSHVYWYRQLPEEGLKFMVYLQKENIIDESGMPKERFSAEFPKEGPSILRIQQVVRGDSAAYFCASSPPNAYEQYFGPGTRLTVT.

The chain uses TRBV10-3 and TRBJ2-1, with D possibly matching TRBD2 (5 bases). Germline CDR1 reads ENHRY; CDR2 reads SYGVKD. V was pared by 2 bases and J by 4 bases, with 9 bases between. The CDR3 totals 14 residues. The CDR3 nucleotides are TGTGCCATCAGTGAGGGAAGGACTTACAATGAGCAGTTCTTC. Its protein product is CAISEGRTYNEQFF.

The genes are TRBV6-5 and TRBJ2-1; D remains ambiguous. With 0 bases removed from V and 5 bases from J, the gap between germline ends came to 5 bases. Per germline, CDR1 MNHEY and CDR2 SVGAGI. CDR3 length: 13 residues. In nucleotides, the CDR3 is TGTGCCAGCAGTTACTCGCCTGACAATGAGCAGTTCTTC. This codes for CASSYSPDNEQFF.

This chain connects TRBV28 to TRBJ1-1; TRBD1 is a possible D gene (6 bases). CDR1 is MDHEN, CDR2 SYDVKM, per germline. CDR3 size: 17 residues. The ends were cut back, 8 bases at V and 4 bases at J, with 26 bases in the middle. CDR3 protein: CASRTGTAGLGGTEAFF. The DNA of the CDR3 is TGTGCCAGCCGGACCGGGACCGCAGGATTAGGGGGCACTGAAGCTTTCTTT.

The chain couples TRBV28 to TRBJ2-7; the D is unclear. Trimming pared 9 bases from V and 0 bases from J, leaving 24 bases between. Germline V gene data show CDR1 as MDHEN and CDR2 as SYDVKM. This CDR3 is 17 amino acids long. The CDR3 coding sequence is TGTGCCAGTTTAGGTTATCTAGGGCAGCAAAGCTCCTACGAGCAGTACTTC. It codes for CASLGYLGQQSSYEQYF. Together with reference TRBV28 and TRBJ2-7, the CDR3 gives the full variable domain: DVKVTQSSRYLVKRTGEKVFLECVQDMDHENMFWYRQDPGLGLRLIYFSYDVKMKEKGDIPEGYSVSREKKERFSLILESASTNQTSMYLCASLGYLGQQSSYEQYFGPGTRLTVT.